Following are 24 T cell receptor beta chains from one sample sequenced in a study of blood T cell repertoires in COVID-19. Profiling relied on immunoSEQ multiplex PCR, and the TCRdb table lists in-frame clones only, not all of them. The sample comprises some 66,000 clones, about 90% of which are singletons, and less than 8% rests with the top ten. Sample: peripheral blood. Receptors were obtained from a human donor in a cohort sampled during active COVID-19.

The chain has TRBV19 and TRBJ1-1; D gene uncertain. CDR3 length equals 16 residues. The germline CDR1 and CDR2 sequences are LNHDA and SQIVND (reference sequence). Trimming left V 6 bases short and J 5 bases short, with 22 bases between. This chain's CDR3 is CASRPRGIVGSTEAFF. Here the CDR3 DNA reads TGTGCCAGTAGACCTCGAGGGATTGTAGGAAGTACTGAAGCTTTCTTT. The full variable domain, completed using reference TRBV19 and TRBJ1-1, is DGGITQSPKYLFRKEGQNVTLSCEQNLNHDAMYWYRQDPGQGLRLIYYSQIVNDFQKGDIAEGYSVSREKKESFPLTVTSAQKNPTAFYLCASRPRGIVGSTEAFFGQGTRLTVV.

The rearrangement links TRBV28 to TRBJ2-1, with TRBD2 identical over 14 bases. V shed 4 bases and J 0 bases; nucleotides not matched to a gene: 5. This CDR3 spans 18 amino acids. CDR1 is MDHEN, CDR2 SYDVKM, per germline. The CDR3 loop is CASSSGLAGVPSYNEQFF. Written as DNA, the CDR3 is TGTGCCAGCAGTTCGGGACTAGCGGGAGTCCCCTCCTACAATGAGCAGTTCTTC.

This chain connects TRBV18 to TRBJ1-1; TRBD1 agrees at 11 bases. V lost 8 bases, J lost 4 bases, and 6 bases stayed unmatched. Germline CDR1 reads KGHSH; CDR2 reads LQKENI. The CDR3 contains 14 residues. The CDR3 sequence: CASAGTGGGTEAFF. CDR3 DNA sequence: TGTGCCAGCGCTGGGACAGGGGGTGGCACTGAAGCTTTCTTT.

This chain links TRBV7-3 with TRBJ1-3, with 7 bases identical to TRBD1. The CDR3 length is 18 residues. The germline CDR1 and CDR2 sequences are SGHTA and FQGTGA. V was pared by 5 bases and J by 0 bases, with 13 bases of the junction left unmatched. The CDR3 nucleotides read TGTGCCAGCAGCGCCGCAGCCCCGGACAGGACCTCTGGAAACACCATATATTTT. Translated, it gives CASSAAAPDRTSGNTIYF.

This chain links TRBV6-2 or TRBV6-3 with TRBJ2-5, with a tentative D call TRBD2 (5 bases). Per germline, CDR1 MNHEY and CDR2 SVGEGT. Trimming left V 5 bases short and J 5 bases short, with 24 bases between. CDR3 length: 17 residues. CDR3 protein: CASSHTPRPGRGETQYF. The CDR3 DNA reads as TGTGCCAGCAGTCACACCCCTAGACCGGGTCGAGGGGAGACCCAGTACTTC.

The CDR3 DNA is TGTGCCACCAGTGATTTGCCCCGGACACCCGGAAACACCATATATTTT. Amino acids: CATSDLPRTPGNTIYF. The rearrangement uses TRBV24-1 and TRBJ1-3, with D tentatively TRBD1 (5 bases). The V gene's germline CDR1 is KGHDR and CDR2 SFDVKD. There are 16 residues in the CDR3. V shed 0 bases and J shed 4 bases, with 12 bases lying between them.

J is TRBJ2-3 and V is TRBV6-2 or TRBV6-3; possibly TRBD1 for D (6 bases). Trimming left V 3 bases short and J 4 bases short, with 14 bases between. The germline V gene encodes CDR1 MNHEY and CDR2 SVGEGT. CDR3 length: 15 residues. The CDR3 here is CASSYPGGRPDTQYF. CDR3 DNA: TGTGCCAGCAGTTATCCTGGGGGCCGACCAGATACGCAGTATTTT.

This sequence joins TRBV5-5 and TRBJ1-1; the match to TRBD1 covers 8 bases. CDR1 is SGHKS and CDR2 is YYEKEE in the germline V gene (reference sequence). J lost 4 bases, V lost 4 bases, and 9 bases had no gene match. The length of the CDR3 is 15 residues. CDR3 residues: CASSLGTGGSTEAFF. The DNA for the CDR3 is TGTGCCAGCAGCCTGGGGACAGGAGGGAGCACTGAAGCTTTCTTT.

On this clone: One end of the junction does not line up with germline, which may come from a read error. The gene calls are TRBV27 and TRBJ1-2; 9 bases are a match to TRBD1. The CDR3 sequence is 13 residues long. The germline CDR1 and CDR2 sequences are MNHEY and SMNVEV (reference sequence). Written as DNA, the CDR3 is TGTGCCAGCAGTTTAACGGGACAGGGTACTGGGTACTTC. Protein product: CASSLTGQGTGYF.

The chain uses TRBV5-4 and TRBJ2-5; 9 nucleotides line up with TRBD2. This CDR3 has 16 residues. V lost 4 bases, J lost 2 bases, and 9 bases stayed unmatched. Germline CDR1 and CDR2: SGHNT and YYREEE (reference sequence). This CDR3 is CASSQDWAGGQETQYF. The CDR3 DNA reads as TGTGCCAGCAGCCAAGATTGGGCGGGGGGGCAAGAGACCCAGTACTTC.

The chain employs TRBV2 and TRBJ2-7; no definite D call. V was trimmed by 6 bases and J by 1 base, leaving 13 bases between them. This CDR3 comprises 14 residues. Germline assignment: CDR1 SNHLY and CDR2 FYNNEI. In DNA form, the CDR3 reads TGTGCCAGCAGAGAAACAGTAATTTCCTACGAGCAGTACTTC. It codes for CASRETVISYEQYF.

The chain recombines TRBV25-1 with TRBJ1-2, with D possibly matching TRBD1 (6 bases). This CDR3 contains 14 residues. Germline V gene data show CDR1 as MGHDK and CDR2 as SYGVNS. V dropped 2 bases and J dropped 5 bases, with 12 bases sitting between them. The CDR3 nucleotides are TGTGCCAGCAGTGAAACACAGGGCGGGTATGGCTACACCTTC. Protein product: CASSETQGGYGYTF.

The CDR3 loop reads CASSEAPAAGANVLTF. The CDR3, as DNA: TGTGCCAGCAGTGAAGCTCCTGCGGCTGGGGCCAACGTCCTGACTTTC. The chain joins TRBV6-1 to TRBJ2-6; D remains unclear. This CDR3 comprises 16 residues. Trimming took off 0 bases at V and 2 bases at J, with 8 bases between the two ends. Germline V lookup: CDR1 MNHNS, CDR2 SASEGT.

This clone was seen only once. The CDR3 loop reads CAIRHRGASYEQYF. In DNA, the CDR3 is TGTGCCATCCGACACAGGGGAGCCTCCTACGAGCAGTACTTC. The rearrangement links TRBV28 to TRBJ2-7; TRBD1 matches 7 bases. The germline CDR1 and CDR2 sequences are MDHEN and SYDVKM. Trimming removed 10 bases from V and 0 bases from J; junction bases left unmatched: 9. The CDR3 is 14 amino acids.

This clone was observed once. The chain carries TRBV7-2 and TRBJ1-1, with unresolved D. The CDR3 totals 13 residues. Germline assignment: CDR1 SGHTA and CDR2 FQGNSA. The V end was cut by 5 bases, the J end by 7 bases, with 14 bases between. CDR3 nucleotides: TGTGCCAGCAGCGAAGATAGCGTGGGTGAAGCTTTCTTT. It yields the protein CASSEDSVGEAFF.

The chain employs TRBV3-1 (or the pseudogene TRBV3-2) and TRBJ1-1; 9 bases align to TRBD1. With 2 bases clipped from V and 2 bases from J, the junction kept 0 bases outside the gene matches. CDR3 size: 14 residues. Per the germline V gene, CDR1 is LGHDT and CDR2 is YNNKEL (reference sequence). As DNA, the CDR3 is TGTGCCAGCAGCCAAACAGGGGGCAACACTGAAGCTTTCTTT. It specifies CASSQTGGNTEAFF.

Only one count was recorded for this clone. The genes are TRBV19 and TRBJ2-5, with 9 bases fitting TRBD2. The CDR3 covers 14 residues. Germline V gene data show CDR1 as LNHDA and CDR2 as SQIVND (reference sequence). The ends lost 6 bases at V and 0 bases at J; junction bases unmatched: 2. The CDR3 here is CASSTSGYQETQYF. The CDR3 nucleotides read TGTGCCAGTAGCACTAGCGGGTACCAAGAGACCCAGTACTTC.

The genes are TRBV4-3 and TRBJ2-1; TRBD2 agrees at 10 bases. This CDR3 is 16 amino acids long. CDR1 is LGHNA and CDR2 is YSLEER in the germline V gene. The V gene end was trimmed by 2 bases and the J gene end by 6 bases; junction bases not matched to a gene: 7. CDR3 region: CASSQWSGGESNEQFF. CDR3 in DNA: TGCGCCAGCAGCCAATGGAGCGGGGGGGAATCCAATGAGCAGTTCTTC.

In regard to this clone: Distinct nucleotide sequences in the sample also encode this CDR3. The CDR3 nucleotides are TGTGCCAGCTCACCCTCTAGCGGGAGCCAAGGGGAGACCCAGTACTTC. It encodes CASSPSSGSQGETQYF. The J gene is TRBJ2-5, the V gene TRBV18, with 10 bases that match TRBD2. CDR1 is KGHSH and CDR2 is LQKENI in the germline V gene. Germline trimming cut 3 bases from V and 5 bases from J; bases unmatched to any gene: 9. CDR3 length equals 16 residues.

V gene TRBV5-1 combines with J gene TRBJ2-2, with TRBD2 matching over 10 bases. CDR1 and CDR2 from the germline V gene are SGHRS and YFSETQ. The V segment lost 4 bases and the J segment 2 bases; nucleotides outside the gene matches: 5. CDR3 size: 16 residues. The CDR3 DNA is TGCGCCAGCAGCACCCGGACTAGCGGTAACACCGGGGAGCTGTTTTTT. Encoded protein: CASSTRTSGNTGELFF.

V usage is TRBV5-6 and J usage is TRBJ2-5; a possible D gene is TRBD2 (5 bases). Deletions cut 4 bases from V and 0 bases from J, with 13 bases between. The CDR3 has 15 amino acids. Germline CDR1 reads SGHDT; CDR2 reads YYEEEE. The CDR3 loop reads CASSPAGYYQETQYF. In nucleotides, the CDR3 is TGTGCCAGCAGCCCTGCGGGCTACTACCAAGAGACCCAGTACTTC.

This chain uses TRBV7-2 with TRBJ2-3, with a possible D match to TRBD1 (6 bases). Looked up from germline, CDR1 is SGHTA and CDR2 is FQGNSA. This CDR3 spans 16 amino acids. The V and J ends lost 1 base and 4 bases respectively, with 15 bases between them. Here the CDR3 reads CASSLGWGLVADTQYF. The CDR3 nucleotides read TGTGCCAGCAGCTTAGGATGGGGGCTGGTTGCAGATACGCAGTATTTT. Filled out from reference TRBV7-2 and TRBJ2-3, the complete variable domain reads GAGVSQSPSNKVTEKGKDVELRCDPISGHTALYWYRQSLGQGLEFLIYFQGNSAPDKSGLPSDRFSAERTGGSVSTLTIQRTQQEDSAVYLCASSLGWGLVADTQYFGPGTRLTVL.

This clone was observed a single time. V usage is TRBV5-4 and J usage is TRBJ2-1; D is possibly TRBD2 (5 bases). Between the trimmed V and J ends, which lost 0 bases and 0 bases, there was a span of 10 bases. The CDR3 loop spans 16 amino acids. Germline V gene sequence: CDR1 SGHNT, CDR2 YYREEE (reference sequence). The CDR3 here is CASSLAQRSSYNEQFF. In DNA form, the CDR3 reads TGTGCCAGCAGCTTGGCCCAGCGGAGCTCCTACAATGAGCAGTTCTTC.

The CDR3 nucleotides are TGTGCCAGCAGCTTAGCGGGCAGACAAGAGACCCAGTACTTC. Residues: CASSLAGRQETQYF. This chain connects TRBV7-2 to TRBJ2-5; D call uncertain. Trimming removed 0 bases from V and 2 bases from J, with 7 bases in between. Germline V lookup: CDR1 SGHTA, CDR2 FQGNSA. The CDR3 totals 14 residues.